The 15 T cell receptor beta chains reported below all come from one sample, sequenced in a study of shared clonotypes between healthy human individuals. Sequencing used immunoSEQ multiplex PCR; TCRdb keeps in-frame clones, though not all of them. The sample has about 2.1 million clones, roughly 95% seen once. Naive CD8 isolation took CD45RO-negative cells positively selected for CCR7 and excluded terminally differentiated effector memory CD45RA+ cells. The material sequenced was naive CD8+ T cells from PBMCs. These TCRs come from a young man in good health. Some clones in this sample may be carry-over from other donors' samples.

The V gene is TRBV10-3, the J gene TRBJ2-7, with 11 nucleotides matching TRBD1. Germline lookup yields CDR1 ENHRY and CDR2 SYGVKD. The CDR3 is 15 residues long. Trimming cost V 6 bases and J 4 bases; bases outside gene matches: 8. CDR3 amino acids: CAIRGRGQGEYEQYF. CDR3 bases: TGTGCCATCAGAGGTCGGGGACAGGGGGAATACGAGCAGTACTTC.

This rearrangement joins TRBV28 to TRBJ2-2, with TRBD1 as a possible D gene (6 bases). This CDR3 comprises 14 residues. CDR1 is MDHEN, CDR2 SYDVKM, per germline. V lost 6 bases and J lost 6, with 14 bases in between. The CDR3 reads CASSIQQGSGELFF. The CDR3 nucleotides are TGTGCCAGCAGCATACAACAGGGATCCGGGGAGCTGTTTTTT.

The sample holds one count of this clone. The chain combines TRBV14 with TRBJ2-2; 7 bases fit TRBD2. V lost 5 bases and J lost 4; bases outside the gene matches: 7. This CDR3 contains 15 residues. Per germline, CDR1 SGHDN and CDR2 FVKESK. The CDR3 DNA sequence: TGTGCCAGCAGCGCCCCGGGACTAATCACCGGGGAGCTGTTTTTT. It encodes CASSAPGLITGELFF. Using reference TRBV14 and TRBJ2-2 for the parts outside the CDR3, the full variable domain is EAGVTQFPSHSVIEKGQTVTLRCDPISGHDNLYWYRRVMGKEIKFLLHFVKESKQDESGMPNNRFLAERTGGTYSTLKVQPAELEDSGVYFCASSAPGLITGELFFGEGSRLTVL.

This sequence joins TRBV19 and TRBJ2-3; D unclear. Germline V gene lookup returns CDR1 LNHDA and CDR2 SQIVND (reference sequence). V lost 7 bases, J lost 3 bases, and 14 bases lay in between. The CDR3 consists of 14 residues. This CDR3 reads CASTQGFETDTQYF. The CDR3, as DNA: TGTGCCAGTACTCAAGGGTTCGAGACAGATACGCAGTATTTT.

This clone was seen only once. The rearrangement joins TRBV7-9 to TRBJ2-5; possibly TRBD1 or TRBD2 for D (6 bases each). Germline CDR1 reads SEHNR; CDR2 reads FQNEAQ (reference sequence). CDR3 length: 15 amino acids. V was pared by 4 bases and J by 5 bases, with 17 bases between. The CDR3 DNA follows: TGTGCCAGCAGCTATATCGAGAGAGGGGGGGAGACCCAGTACTTC. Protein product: CASSYIERGGETQYF.

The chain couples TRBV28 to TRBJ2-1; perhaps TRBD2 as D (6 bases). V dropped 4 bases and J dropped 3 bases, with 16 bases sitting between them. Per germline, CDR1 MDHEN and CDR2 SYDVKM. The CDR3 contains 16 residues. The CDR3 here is CASSWVGSGLYNEQFF. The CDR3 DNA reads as TGTGCCAGCAGTTGGGTCGGGAGTGGTCTCTACAATGAGCAGTTCTTC.

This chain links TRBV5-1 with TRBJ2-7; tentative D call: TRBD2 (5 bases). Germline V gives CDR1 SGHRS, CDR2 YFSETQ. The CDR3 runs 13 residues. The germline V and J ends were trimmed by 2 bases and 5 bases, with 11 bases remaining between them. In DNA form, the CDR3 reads TGCGCCAGCAGCTTTAGGGCGGGTGACGAGCAGTACTTC. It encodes CASSFRAGDEQYF. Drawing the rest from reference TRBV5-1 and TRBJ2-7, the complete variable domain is KAGVTQTPRYLIKTRGQQVTLSCSPISGHRSVSWYQQTPGQGLQFLFEYFSETQRNKGNFPGRFSGRQFSNSRSEMNVSTLELGDSALYLCASSFRAGDEQYFGPGTRLTVT.

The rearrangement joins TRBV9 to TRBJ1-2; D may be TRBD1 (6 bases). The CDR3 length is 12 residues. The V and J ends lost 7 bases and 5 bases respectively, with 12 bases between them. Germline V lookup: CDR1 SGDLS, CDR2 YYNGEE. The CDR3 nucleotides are TGTGCCAGCGCGTCAGGGGTGTATGGCTACACCTTC. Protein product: CASASGVYGYTF. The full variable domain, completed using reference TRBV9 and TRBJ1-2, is DSGVTQTPKHLITATGQRVTLRCSPRSGDLSVYWYQQSLDQGLQFLIQYYNGEERAKGNILERFSAQQFPDLHSELNLSSLELGDSALYFCASASGVYGYTFGSGTRLTVV.

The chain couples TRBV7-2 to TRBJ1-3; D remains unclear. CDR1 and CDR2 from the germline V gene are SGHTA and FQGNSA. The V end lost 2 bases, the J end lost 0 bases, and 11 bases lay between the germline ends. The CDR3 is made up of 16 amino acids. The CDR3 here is CASSLFHPPSGNTIYF. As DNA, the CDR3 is TGTGCCAGCAGCTTATTCCATCCCCCCTCTGGAAACACCATATATTTT.

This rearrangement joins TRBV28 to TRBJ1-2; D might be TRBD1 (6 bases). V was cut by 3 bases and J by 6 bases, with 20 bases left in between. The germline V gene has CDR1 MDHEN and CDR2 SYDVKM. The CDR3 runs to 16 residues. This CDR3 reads CASSFSFGGARNGYTF. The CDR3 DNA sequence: TGTGCCAGCAGTTTTAGTTTTGGGGGGGCACGGAATGGCTACACCTTC.

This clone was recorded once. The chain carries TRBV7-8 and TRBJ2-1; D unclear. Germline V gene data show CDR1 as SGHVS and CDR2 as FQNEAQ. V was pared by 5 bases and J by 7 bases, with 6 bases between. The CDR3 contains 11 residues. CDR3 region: CASSPKNEQFF. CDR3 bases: TGTGCCAGCAGCCCCAAGAATGAGCAGTTCTTC.

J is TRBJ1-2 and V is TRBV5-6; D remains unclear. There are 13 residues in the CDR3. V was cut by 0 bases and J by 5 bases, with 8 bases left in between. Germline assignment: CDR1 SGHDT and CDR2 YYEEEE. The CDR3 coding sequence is TGTGCCAGCAGCTTGGGGGAGCAGTATGGCTACACCTTC. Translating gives CASSLGEQYGYTF.

DNA for the CDR3: TGTGCCAGCAGGTACTCTCAGGCCTTGAACACTGAAGCTTTCTTT. Translation: CASRYSQALNTEAFF. This chain links TRBV27 with TRBJ1-1; D not resolved. Germline V gives CDR1 MNHEY, CDR2 SMNVEV (reference sequence). The CDR3 totals 15 residues. V was shortened by 6 bases and J by 0 bases, with 14 bases between the two germline ends.

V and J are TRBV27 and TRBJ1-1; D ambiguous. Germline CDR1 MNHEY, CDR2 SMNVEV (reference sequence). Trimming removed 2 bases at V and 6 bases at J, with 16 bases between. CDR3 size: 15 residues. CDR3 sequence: CASSLLGSGSAEAFF. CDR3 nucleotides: TGTGCCAGCAGTTTACTTGGGAGTGGGTCGGCTGAAGCTTTCTTT.

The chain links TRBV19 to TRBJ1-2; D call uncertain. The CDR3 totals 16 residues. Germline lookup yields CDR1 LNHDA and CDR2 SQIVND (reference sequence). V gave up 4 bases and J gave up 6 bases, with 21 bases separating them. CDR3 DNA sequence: TGTGCCAGTAGTAAGGTCTTCATACTCGTCGTAGATGGCTACACCTTC. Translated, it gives CASSKVFILVVDGYTF.